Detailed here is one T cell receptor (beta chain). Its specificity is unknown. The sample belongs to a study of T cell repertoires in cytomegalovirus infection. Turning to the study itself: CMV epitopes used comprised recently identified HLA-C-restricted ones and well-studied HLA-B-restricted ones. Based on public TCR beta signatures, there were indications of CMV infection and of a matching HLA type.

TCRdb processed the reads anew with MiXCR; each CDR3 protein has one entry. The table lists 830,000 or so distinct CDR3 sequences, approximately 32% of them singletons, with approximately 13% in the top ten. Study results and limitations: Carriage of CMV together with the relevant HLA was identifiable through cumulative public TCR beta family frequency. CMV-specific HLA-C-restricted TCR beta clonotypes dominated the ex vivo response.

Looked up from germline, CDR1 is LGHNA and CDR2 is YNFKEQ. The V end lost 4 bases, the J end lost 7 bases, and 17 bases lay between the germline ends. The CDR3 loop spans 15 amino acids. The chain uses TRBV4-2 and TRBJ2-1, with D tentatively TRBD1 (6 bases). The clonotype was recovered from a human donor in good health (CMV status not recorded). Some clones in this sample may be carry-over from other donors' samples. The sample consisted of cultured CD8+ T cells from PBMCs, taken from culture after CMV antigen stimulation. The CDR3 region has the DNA TGTGCCAGCAGCCCCGTCGAGGGGGTATGGAATGAGCAGTTCTTC. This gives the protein CASSPVEGVWNEQFF.